The 28 T cell receptor beta chains in this list originate from one sample, sequenced in a study of shared clonotypes between healthy human individuals. Here immunoSEQ multiplex PCR was the method, and the copy in TCRdb shows in-frame clones only, minus some. Of roughly 2 million clones listed, roughly 96% were seen once; the top ten hold 0.13%. The sequencing input was naive CD4+ T cells sorted from blood. Sample subset: CD45RA+ positively selected. The receptors stem from a man younger than 35 in good health.

V and J are TRBV7-2 and TRBJ1-5; 9 bases agree with TRBD1. The V segment lost 3 bases and the J segment 3 bases; nucleotides outside the gene matches: 3. Germline V gene lookup returns CDR1 SGHTA and CDR2 FQGNSA. CDR3 size: 15 residues. The CDR3 loop is CASSLRTGDNQPQHF. CDR3 bases: TGTGCCAGCAGCTTGCGGACAGGGGACAATCAGCCCCAGCATTTT. The variable domain in full, with the rest retrieved from reference TRBV7-2 and TRBJ1-5, is GAGVSQSPSNKVTEKGKDVELRCDPISGHTALYWYRQSLGQGLEFLIYFQGNSAPDKSGLPSDRFSAERTGGSVSTLTIQRTQQEDSAVYLCASSLRTGDNQPQHFGDGTRLSIL.

This clone was detected only once. This chain connects TRBV6-6 to TRBJ2-2; possibly TRBD1 or TRBD2 for D (6 bases each). Per the germline V gene, CDR1 is MNHNY and CDR2 is SVGAGI (reference sequence). The CDR3 length is 15 residues. V gave up 2 bases and J gave up 4 bases, with 11 bases separating them. CDR3 residues: CASSYGGRVTGELFF. The CDR3 DNA reads TGTGCCAGCAGTTACGGGGGGCGGGTCACCGGGGAGCTGTTTTTT.

The chain links TRBV10-1 to TRBJ2-2; 12 bases line up with TRBD2. The germline V gene encodes CDR1 WNHNN and CDR2 SYGVQD (reference sequence). CDR3 size: 16 residues. Losses at the gene ends were 7 bases for V and 1 base for J; bases not matched to a gene: 4. The chain's CDR3 is CASTATSGGNTGELFF. DNA of the CDR3: TGCGCCAGCACCGCGACTAGCGGGGGGAACACCGGGGAGCTGTTTTTT.

J is TRBJ1-6 and V is TRBV7-8; D is ambiguous. Germline loops: CDR1 SGHVS, CDR2 FQNEAQ. V was cut by 5 bases and J by 6 bases, with 17 bases left in between. The CDR3 is 16 amino acids. The CDR3: CASSLPGEGLNSPLHF. As DNA, the CDR3 is TGTGCCAGCAGCCTCCCCGGGGAAGGCCTTAATTCACCCCTCCACTTT. Full variable domain (outside the CDR3, taken from reference TRBV7-8 and TRBJ1-6): GAGVSQSPRYKVAKRGQDVALRCDPISGHVSLFWYQQALGQGPEFLTYFQNEAQLDKSGLPSDRFFAERPEGSVSTLKIQRTQQEDSAVYLCASSLPGEGLNSPLHFGNGTRLTVT.

This clone is a singleton in its sample. This chain joins TRBV9 and TRBJ1-1; TRBD1 is a possible D gene (6 bases). This CDR3 has 16 amino acids. V lost 3 bases and J 5 bases, leaving 20 bases between the germline ends. The germline V gene has CDR1 SGDLS and CDR2 YYNGEE. The CDR3 here is CASSAIGGRKYTEAFF. The CDR3, as DNA: TGTGCCAGCAGCGCGATTGGGGGCAGGAAGTATACTGAAGCTTTCTTT.

The V and J genes are TRBV5-3 and TRBJ1-6; D call uncertain. TRBV5-3 is recorded as an ORF, its role being uncertain. The CDR3 contains 14 residues. V lost 1 base to trimming and J lost 7 bases, with 9 bases between them. This CDR3 reads CARSLMGTNSPLHF. The CDR3 DNA follows: TGTGCCAGAAGCTTGATGGGCACGAATTCACCCCTCCACTTT.

The chain has TRBV6-1 and TRBJ2-7; D is unclear. Between the trimmed V and J ends, which lost 10 bases and 5 bases, there was a span of 18 bases. Per germline, CDR1 MNHNS and CDR2 SASEGT. The length of the CDR3 is 13 residues. In DNA form, the CDR3 reads TGTGCCAAATGGCGCAGGAAAATCAACGAGCAGTACTTC. Its protein product is CAKWRRKINEQYF.

This sequence joins TRBV30 and TRBJ1-1; D gene unclear. Per germline, CDR1 GTSNPN and CDR2 SVGIG (reference sequence). The CDR3 is 11 residues long. Trimming removed 2 bases from V and 8 bases from J, with 9 bases in between. CDR3 DNA: TGTGCCTGGAGTCTGCAAAAGGAAGCTTTCTTT. Its translation is CAWSLQKEAFF. The whole variable domain, remainder taken from reference TRBV30 and TRBJ1-1, is SQTIHQWPATLVQPVGSPLSLECTVEGTSNPNLYWYRQAAGRGLQLLFYSVGIGQISSEVPQNLSASRPQDRQFILSSKKLLLSDSGFYLCAWSLQKEAFFGQGTRLTVV.

This clone was picked up one time. V gene TRBV4-3 combines with J gene TRBJ2-7; TRBD2 agrees at 8 bases. Germline V gene sequence: CDR1 LGHNA, CDR2 YSLEER. This CDR3 has 14 residues. Trimming at V came to 1 base and at J to 7 bases, leaving 6 bases not matched to a gene. As DNA, the CDR3 is TGCGCCAGCAGCCAAGTGGGACCGGGAGGGGAGCAGTACTTC. This translates into CASSQVGPGGEQYF.

This clone appeared a few times. The same CDR3 can be traced to other DNA sequences in this sample. The gene calls are TRBV2 and TRBJ2-7, with no clear D. The V end was cut by 3 bases, the J end by 1 base, with 4 bases between. There are 12 residues in the CDR3. Germline assignment: CDR1 SNHLY and CDR2 FYNNEI. The CDR3 DNA reads as TGTGCCAGCAGTGACAGATCCTACGAGCAGTACTTC. Protein product: CASSDRSYEQYF. The whole variable domain, filled in from reference TRBV2 and TRBJ2-7, reads EPEVTQTPSHQVTQMGQEVILRCVPISNHLYFYWYRQILGQKVEFLVSFYNNEISEKSEIFDDQFSVERPDGSNFTLKIRSTKLEDSAMYFCASSDRSYEQYFGPGTRLTVT.

The chain joins TRBV7-2 to TRBJ1-2; D perhaps matches TRBD1 (5 bases). V lost 0 bases to trimming and J lost 6 bases, with 17 bases between them. The CDR3 spans 16 residues. The germline V gene encodes CDR1 SGHTA and CDR2 FQGNSA. The CDR3: CASSLAVGGGWDGYTF. The CDR3 region has the DNA TGTGCCAGCAGCTTAGCGGTTGGCGGGGGTTGGGATGGCTACACCTTC.

J is TRBJ2-1 and V is TRBV19; no definite D call. CDR1 and CDR2 from the germline V gene are LNHDA and SQIVND (reference sequence). The V gene lost 6 bases and the J gene lost 5 bases, with 14 bases spanning the gap. The CDR3 extends over 14 amino acids. CDR3 region: CASRALTWNNEQFF. DNA of the CDR3: TGTGCCAGTAGGGCGTTGACGTGGAACAATGAGCAGTTCTTC.

As to this clone: Other DNA variants within this sample encode the same CDR3. CDR3 in amino acids: CASSAGQLNSPLHF. The DNA for the CDR3 is TGTGCCAGCAGTGCGGGACAGCTTAATTCACCCCTCCACTTT. V gene TRBV6-1 combines with J gene TRBJ1-6; TRBD1 matches at 7 bases. The CDR3 is made up of 14 amino acids. Germline V gene data show CDR1 as MNHNS and CDR2 as SASEGT. Trimming removed 4 bases from V and 6 bases from J; junction bases left unmatched: 3.

This clone came up a few times. The chain joins TRBV7-8 to TRBJ2-7; weak D call: TRBD2 (5 bases). Germline CDR1 SGHVS, CDR2 FQNEAQ. CDR3 length equals 16 residues. V lost 1 base, J lost 2 bases, and 15 bases lay in between. DNA for the CDR3: TGTGCCAGCAGCTTAGGGGTCGGCGGGCATACCTACGAGCAGTACTTC. Protein: CASSLGVGGHTYEQYF.

The rearrangement links TRBV18 to TRBJ1-3; D ambiguous. The germline V and J ends were trimmed by 9 bases and 3 bases, with 6 bases remaining between them. CDR3 length equals 11 residues. Germline loops: CDR1 KGHSH, CDR2 LQKENI. DNA of the CDR3: TGTGCCAGTTTCTTTGGAAACACCATATATTTT. Protein: CASFFGNTIYF.

The genes are TRBV30 and TRBJ1-3; 9 bases line up with TRBD1. V lost 1 base, J lost 9 bases, and 4 bases stayed unmatched. Germline V gene lookup returns CDR1 GTSNPN and CDR2 SVGIG (reference sequence). The CDR3 totals 13 residues. CDR3 sequence: CAWSGDRATTIYF. DNA for the CDR3: TGTGCCTGGAGTGGGGACAGGGCCACCACCATATATTTT.

This clone was seen just once. V is TRBV27 and J is TRBJ2-1, with TRBD2 matching 7 bases. Germline lookup yields CDR1 MNHEY and CDR2 SMNVEV (reference sequence). The CDR3 is 15 amino acids. V gave up 5 bases and J gave up 8 bases; unmatched junction bases: 12. CDR3 nucleotide sequence: TGTGCCAGCAGTCCCCCGGGACTATTTCGCGATGAGCAGTTCTTC. Protein: CASSPPGLFRDEQFF.

The chain links TRBV4-1 to TRBJ2-5, with 7 bases aligning to TRBD2. Trimming took 5 bases from V and 2 from J; bases not matched to a gene: 8. The length of the CDR3 is 15 residues. Germline V lookup: CDR1 MGHRA, CDR2 YSYEKL. The CDR3 DNA sequence: TGCGCCAGCAGCTCGGATGGGAGGGTTCAAGAGACCCAGTACTTC. Translation gives CASSSDGRVQETQYF.

The gene calls are TRBV4-1 and TRBJ1-2, with a weak D call TRBD1 (5 bases). Germline V gene data show CDR1 as MGHRA and CDR2 as YSYEKL. CDR3 length: 16 residues. Deletions cut 4 bases from V and 4 bases from J, with 19 bases between. CDR3 DNA sequence: TGCGCCAGCAGCCCGACTGAGGGGTCCATCCCCTATGGCTACACCTTC. It encodes CASSPTEGSIPYGYTF.

V usage is TRBV5-1 and J usage is TRBJ2-3; 8 nucleotides line up with TRBD2. The CDR3 contains 16 residues. Germline loops: CDR1 SGHRS, CDR2 YFSETQ. The V and J ends lost 4 bases and 10 bases, in that order; junction bases with no gene match: 17. CDR3 bases: TGCGCCAGCAGCCATTCGGCTAGCGGGCCCGCCACTGCGCAGTATTTT. This gives the protein CASSHSASGPATAQYF.

The V call is TRBV4-1, the J call TRBJ1-3, with TRBD1 identical over 8 bases. Germline CDR1 and CDR2: MGHRA and YSYEKL. V shed 0 bases, J shed 0 bases, and the junction held 7 bases outside the gene matches. The CDR3 totals 18 residues. The CDR3: CASSQEGQAIYSGNTIYF. CDR3 DNA sequence: TGCGCCAGCAGCCAAGAGGGACAGGCCATATACTCTGGAAACACCATATATTTT.

This rearrangement joins TRBV5-1 to TRBJ1-3; TRBD1 matches 7 bases. The V gene end was trimmed by 3 bases and the J gene end by 6 bases; junction bases not matched to a gene: 6. CDR3 length: 14 amino acids. Germline CDR1 reads SGHRS; CDR2 reads YFSETQ. The CDR3 nucleotides are TGCGCCAGCAGCTCCGGACAGGCGGCAAACACCATATATTTT. This sequence encodes CASSSGQAANTIYF. The entire variable domain, with the rest obtained from reference TRBV5-1 and TRBJ1-3, is as follows: KAGVTQTPRYLIKTRGQQVTLSCSPISGHRSVSWYQQTPGQGLQFLFEYFSETQRNKGNFPGRFSGRQFSNSRSEMNVSTLELGDSALYLCASSSGQAANTIYFGEGSWLTVV.

The V gene is TRBV27, the J gene TRBJ1-6; TRBD1 is a possible D gene (5 bases). The germline gives CDR1 MNHEY, CDR2 SMNVEV (reference sequence). The CDR3 has 15 amino acids. The ends were cut back, 5 bases at V and 7 bases at J, with 15 bases in the middle. The CDR3 region is CASSGGETGNSPLHF. CDR3 sequence (DNA): TGTGCCAGCAGTGGGGGGGAGACGGGGAATTCACCCCTCCACTTT.

This clone was recorded only once. V usage is TRBV5-1 and J usage is TRBJ1-4, with D unclear. The CDR3 consists of 13 residues. Trimming removed 1 base at V and 7 bases at J, with 8 bases between. The germline CDR1 and CDR2 sequences are SGHRS and YFSETQ. CDR3 sequence: CASSLLVGEKLFF. The CDR3 DNA reads TGCGCCAGCAGCTTGTTGGTCGGTGAAAAACTGTTTTTT. The full variable domain, its missing parts supplied by reference TRBV5-1 and TRBJ1-4, is KAGVTQTPRYLIKTRGQQVTLSCSPISGHRSVSWYQQTPGQGLQFLFEYFSETQRNKGNFPGRFSGRQFSNSRSEMNVSTLELGDSALYLCASSLLVGEKLFFGSGTQLSVL.

The chain recombines TRBV7-2 with TRBJ2-5; TRBD2 is a possible D gene (7 bases). Germline CDR1 reads SGHTA; CDR2 reads FQGNSA. CDR3 size: 16 residues. The V end lost 3 bases, the J end lost 5 bases, and 19 bases lay between the germline ends. The CDR3 DNA reads as TGTGCCAGCAGCTTCGGGGGCGGGAGCGGGGAGGAGACCCAGTACTTC. Its protein product is CASSFGGGSGEETQYF.

In the case of this clone: This sample also contains other DNA sequences that code for the same CDR3. The chain couples TRBV18 to TRBJ2-2; D gene unclear. In germline, CDR1 is KGHSH, CDR2 LQKENI. The CDR3 has 12 residues. V was cut by 3 bases and J by 5 bases, with 4 bases left in between. CDR3 sequence (DNA): TGTGCCAGCTCACCTCAGACCGGGGAGCTGTTTTTT. Its translation: CASSPQTGELFF.

The chain couples TRBV15 to TRBJ2-7; 7 nucleotides agree with TRBD2. Germline trimming cut 6 bases from V and 4 bases from J; bases unmatched to any gene: 9. The CDR3 runs to 14 residues. Germline CDR1 LNHNV, CDR2 YYDKDF (reference sequence). The CDR3 loop reads CATSERDGSYEQYF. Here the CDR3 DNA reads TGTGCCACCAGTGAGCGGGACGGATCATACGAGCAGTACTTC. The variable domain in full, with the rest retrieved from reference TRBV15 and TRBJ2-7, is DAMVIQNPRYQVTQFGKPVTLSCSQTLNHNVMYWYQQKSSQAPKLLFHYYDKDFNNEADTPDNFQSRRPNTSFCFLDIRSPGLGDTAMYLCATSERDGSYEQYFGPGTRLTVT.

In this sample, this clone turned up many times. The rearrangement links TRBV27 to TRBJ2-7, with no clear D. Germline CDR1 MNHEY, CDR2 SMNVEV (reference sequence). V dropped 7 bases and J dropped 4 bases, with 8 bases sitting between them. The CDR3 loop spans 11 amino acids. As DNA, the CDR3 is TGTGCCAGCAATCCGGATTACGAGCAGTACTTC. Translating it yields CASNPDYEQYF.